This T cell receptor (beta chain) was profiled in a study of cytotoxic CD8 clonotypes in ibrutinib-treated CLL. Whole-study findings and limits: Baseline clonality, higher than in age-matched healthy donors, tracked circulating CD8+ T-cell counts.

This CDR3 is built from 15 residues. V was trimmed by 3 bases and J by 2 bases, leaving 13 bases between them. The germline V gene has CDR1 MNHEY and CDR2 SVGAGI. Sequenced by immunoSEQ multiplex PCR; TCRdb stores in-frame clones only, minus some. Among 200,000 or so clones listed, about 75% were seen once. As for this clone: Its antigen is unidentified.

This receptor was identified in a human donor with chronic lymphocytic leukemia. The specimen was PBMCs, collected after 12 months of ibrutinib treatment. The V gene is TRBV6-5, the J gene TRBJ2-5; D assignment may be TRBD1 or TRBD2 (5 bases each). CDR3 sequence: CASSYLRGGQETQYF. The CDR3 nucleotides read TGTGCCAGCAGTTATCTTCGTGGGGGACAAGAGACCCAGTACTTC.